The 3 T cell receptor beta chains below were found in one sample sequenced in a study of T cells in Graves' hyperthyroidism and ophthalmopathy. RNA transcripts gave rise to amplified TCR beta CDR3 regions. Primed by the HTBI set, a first-round RT-PCR was run on the TCR CDR3. From the multiplex PCR reads, TCRdb called clonotypes with MiXCR, one entry per CDR3 protein. This table holds 600,000 or so distinct CDR3 sequences, around 42% found once. The sample taken for sequencing was peripheral blood or thyroid tissue (not recorded which). These receptors all come from a woman aged 18-29 years with Graves' hyperthyroidism.

The rearrangement joins TRBV15 to TRBJ2-6; TRBD1 is a possible D gene (5 bases). CDR3 length: 16 amino acids. V gave up 3 bases and J gave up 4 bases, with 13 bases separating them. CDR1 is LNHNV and CDR2 is YYDKDF in the germline V gene (reference sequence). CDR3 amino acids: CATSSLPGSGANVLTF. DNA for the CDR3: TGTGCCACCAGCAGCCTCCCAGGGTCAGGGGCCAACGTCCTGACTTTC.

Worth noting for this clonotype: A read error may produce the germline difference seen at one junction end. The chain combines TRBV2 with TRBJ1-5, with 9 bases lining up with TRBD1. Germline CDR1 is SNHLY and CDR2 is FYNNEI. The CDR3 has 17 residues. The CDR3, as DNA: TGTGCCACCAGTGATTTTTCCGGGACAGGGACCGATCAGCCCCAGCATTTT. Encoded protein: CATSDFSGTGTDQPQHF.

At least ten counts were recorded for this clonotype. The chain carries TRBV2 and TRBJ2-7; no clear D. Between the trimmed V and J ends, which lost 4 bases and 4 bases, there was a span of 8 bases. The germline gives CDR1 SNHLY, CDR2 FYNNEI. This CDR3 has 12 residues. The DNA for the CDR3 is TGTGCCAGCAGTGGGGAAACTTACGAGCAGTACTTC. This gives the protein CASSGETYEQYF.